This TCR beta chain stems from a study of blood T cells in healthy people across ages. Whole-study results and caveats: The study found TCR beta diversity correlated strongly with naive T cell percentage. CMV status of donors was not determined, possibly confounding expanded clonotype changes.

PCR was performed a second time for roughly 7 to 12 cycles using a sample-barcoded 5' primer and a J-beta primer mix. TCRdb independently ran MiXCR on the 5' RACE reads; one entry per CDR3 protein. In the table there are hundreds of thousands of distinct CDR3 sequences, around 32% of which are singletons. V dropped 0 bases and J dropped 5; count of bases not matched to a gene: 13. The length of the CDR3 is 18 residues. Germline CDR1 MNHEY, CDR2 SVGAGI. With regard to this clonotype: Its antigen is undetermined.

The sequencing input was blood. The clonotype comes from a woman of 80 years or more in good health. The chain is built from TRBV6-5 and TRBJ2-7, with TRBD2 identical over 10 bases. CDR3 in DNA: TGTGCCAGCAGTTACTCGAGAGGTACAGCGGGAGGGCCCCACGAGCAGTACTTC. Its translation: CASSYSRGTAGGPHEQYF.